A selection of T cell receptor beta chains follows, all from one sample in a study of cytomegalovirus exposure and HLA in healthy donors. TCRdb's table, derived via immunoSEQ multiplex PCR, lists solely in-frame clones and lacks some. The sample has around 120,000 clones; about 80% are singletons. Sequences were obtained from PBMCs. The receptors shown here come from a woman in her forties or fifties in good health and CMV-seropositive. Both conserved end residues are part of each CDR3. Some rows mark clone size as missing; the rest say once, few, many or name a class of expanded clone.

J gene: TRBJ2-5
V gene: TRBV7-9
clone size: once
CDR3 protein: CASSQGLADQETQYF

J gene: TRBJ1-1
V gene: TRBV10-3
clone size: .
CDR3 protein: CAVGLGQLQNTEAFF

J gene: TRBJ2-1
V gene: TRBV7-9
clone size: .
CDR3 protein: CASSLAPTGGFEQFF

J gene: TRBJ2-2
V gene: TRBV7-2
clone size: .
CDR3 protein: CASRRGTSGTGELFF

J gene: TRBJ2-3
V gene: TRBV5-1
clone size: .
CDR3 protein: CASSLPPASGRGTDTQYF

J gene: TRBJ1-1
V gene: TRBV29-1
clone size: .
CDR3 protein: CSASGQMNTEAFF

J gene: TRBJ1-4
V gene: TRBV4-1
clone size: few
CDR3 protein: CASSPSSAQSATNEKLFF

J gene: TRBJ2-2
V gene: TRBV18
clone size: .
CDR3 protein: CASSPDSSGTGELFF

J gene: TRBJ2-2
V gene: TRBV18
clone size: once
CDR3 protein: CASSSTGMGTGELFF

J gene: TRBJ1-4
V gene: TRBV2
clone size: few
CDR3 protein: CASSRTVEKLFF

J gene: TRBJ2-7
V gene: TRBV18
clone size: .
CDR3 protein: CASSNQGGGYEQYF

J gene: TRBJ1-2
V gene: TRBV7-3
clone size: .
CDR3 protein: CASSRDRDYGYTF

J gene: TRBJ1-1
V gene: TRBV7-9
clone size: .
CDR3 protein: CAIATGTVNTEAFF

J gene: TRBJ1-3
V gene: TRBV5-1
clone size: .
CDR3 protein: CASSGDRAGNTIYF

J gene: TRBJ1-2
V gene: TRBV18
clone size: .
CDR3 protein: CASSPPIIGTGNYGYTF

J gene: TRBJ2-7
V gene: TRBV19
clone size: .
CDR3 protein: CASSRRESGEQYF

J gene: TRBJ1-2
V gene: TRBV7-3
clone size: .
CDR3 protein: CASSPTPQGPANYGYTF

J gene: TRBJ2-7
V gene: TRBV5-1
clone size: once
CDR3 protein: CASSFLTTDEQYF

J gene: TRBJ2-5
V gene: TRBV5-6
clone size: once
CDR3 protein: CASSPRTSGGSKYF

J gene: TRBJ2-5
V gene: TRBV19
clone size: .
CDR3 protein: CASSQRQGRGETQYF

J gene: TRBJ1-2
V gene: TRBV7-2
clone size: .
CDR3 protein: CASSLGQGGYGYTF

J gene: TRBJ2-7
V gene: TRBV30
clone size: .
CDR3 protein: CAWATGTYGQYF

J gene: TRBJ2-1
V gene: TRBV28
clone size: .
CDR3 protein: CASGPSWGSGYKQFF

J gene: TRBJ2-1
V gene: TRBV9
clone size: few
CDR3 protein: CASSPTGLSSYNEQFF

J gene: TRBJ2-1
V gene: TRBV11-1
clone size: few
CDR3 protein: CASSLRLAGYNEQFF

J gene: TRBJ2-7
V gene: TRBV7-9
clone size: .
CDR3 protein: CASSLEPGQGAHEQYF

J gene: TRBJ1-5
V gene: TRBV30
clone size: .
CDR3 protein: CAWRGQGNQPQHF

J gene: TRBJ2-2
V gene: TRBV5-1
clone size: .
CDR3 protein: CASSLPYRTGELFF

J gene: TRBJ1-1
V gene: TRBV9
clone size: .
CDR3 protein: CASSLYDRDTEAFF

J gene: TRBJ2-5
V gene: TRBV5-1
clone size: .
CDR3 protein: CASSLRPGETQYF

J gene: TRBJ2-7
V gene: TRBV6-6
clone size: .
CDR3 protein: CASSYGQALYEQYF

J gene: TRBJ1-2
V gene: TRBV2
clone size: .
CDR3 protein: CATTATGTYGYTF

J gene: TRBJ2-7
V gene: TRBV5-1
clone size: few
CDR3 protein: CASSFGQGDYEQYF

J gene: TRBJ1-2
V gene: TRBV11-2
clone size: .
CDR3 protein: CASSLGQGYGYTF

J gene: TRBJ2-5
V gene: TRBV9
clone size: once
CDR3 protein: CASSISAVQETQYF

J gene: TRBJ1-2
V gene: TRBV4-2
clone size: once
CDR3 protein: CASSPKTGDYGYTF

J gene: TRBJ1-2
V gene: TRBV6-1
clone size: few
CDR3 protein: CASSEFDFQGAGGYTF

J gene: TRBJ2-7
V gene: TRBV4-2
clone size: few
CDR3 protein: CASSQDLSEYYEQYF

J gene: TRBJ2-7
V gene: TRBV6-6
clone size: .
CDR3 protein: CASRKQGAPNYEQYF

J gene: TRBJ1-1
V gene: TRBV11-3
clone size: .
CDR3 protein: CASRSGGNTEAFF

J gene: TRBJ2-1
V gene: TRBV5-1
clone size: .
CDR3 protein: CASSSVEYSSYNEQFF

J gene: TRBJ2-5
V gene: TRBV11-3
clone size: .
CDR3 protein: CASSFSETQYF